This is a list of T cell receptor beta chains from one sample in a study of blood T cell repertoires in COVID-19. The repertoire was sequenced with immunoSEQ multiplex PCR; TCRdb's copy has only in-frame clones and lacks some. The data contain about 88,000 clones, about 88% of them seen just once; the ten biggest clones take up around 3%. The sequencing sample was made of peripheral blood. The origin of the receptors is a woman aged 80 or over with acute or convalescent COVID-19. The CDR3 runs from the conserved cysteine through the conserved F or W. D genes are given only for firm matches. Clone size is given for some rows only: seen once, a few or many times, or a class if the clone is expanded.

.	TRBV2	once	TRBJ1-1	CASRLHQGGNTEAFF	TGTGCCAGCAGACTTCATCAGGGCGGGAACACTGAAGCTTTCTTT
.	TRBV2	.	TRBJ1-5	CASSEAWAVSNQPQHF	TGTGCCAGCAGTGAAGCTTGGGCAGTTAGCAATCAGCCCCAGCATTTT
.	TRBV28	once	TRBJ1-4	CASSLGGGLIEKLFF	TGTGCCAGCAGCCTCGGGGGGGGATTAATCGAAAAACTGTTTTTT
TRBD2	TRBV7-2	.	TRBJ2-7	CASRLLAGNSYEQYF	TGTGCCAGCAGACTTTTAGCGGGCAACTCCTACGAGCAGTACTTC
.	TRBV7-3	.	TRBJ2-2	CASSLAGRNTGELFF	TGTGCCAGCAGCTTAGCGGGGAGGAACACCGGGGAGCTGTTTTTT
.	TRBV5-1	.	TRBJ2-1	CASSSGRTSYNEQFF	TGCGCCAGCAGCAGTGGACGGACATCCTACAATGAGCAGTTCTTC
.	TRBV29-1	.	TRBJ2-1	CSVEAGASPHEQFF	TGCAGCGTTGAGGCGGGGGCCTCGCCCCATGAGCAGTTCTTC
.	TRBV9	few	TRBJ1-6	CASSLGQYNSPLHF	TGTGCCAGCAGCCTCGGACAGTATAATTCACCCCTCCACTTT
TRBD1	TRBV6-1	.	TRBJ2-7	CASSEQSTGVHEQYF	TGTGCCAGCAGTGAGCAATCTACAGGGGTCCACGAGCAGTACTTC
.	TRBV9	.	TRBJ1-1	CASSVAWSGSGGTEAFF	TGTGCCAGCAGCGTAGCTTGGAGTGGTAGTGGTGGCACTGAAGCTTTCTTT
TRBD1	TRBV7-8	.	TRBJ1-1	CASSLTGQGARTEAFF	TGTGCCAGCAGCTTAACTGGACAGGGGGCTCGAACTGAAGCTTTCTTT
.	TRBV3-1/TRBV3-2	.	TRBJ2-1	CASSRAASNEQFF	TGTGCCAGCAGCCGTGCAGCTAGCAATGAGCAGTTCTTC
TRBD1	TRBV7-9	.	TRBJ2-7	CASSPLTGGYEQYF	TGTGCCAGCAGCCCCCTTACAGGGGGGTACGAGCAGTACTTC
.	TRBV10-3	few	TRBJ2-1	CAISDSAGISYNEQFF	TGTGCCATCAGTGATTCGGCGGGAATCTCCTACAATGAGCAGTTCTTC
TRBD1	TRBV15	.	TRBJ1-3	CATSVWGQASPRNTIYF	TGTGCCACCAGCGTTTGGGGACAGGCATCGCCCAGAAACACCATATATTTT
TRBD1	TRBV28	few	TRBJ1-1	CAGGRQGVTEAFF	TGTGCCGGGGGCCGGCAGGGGGTCACTGAAGCTTTCTTT
TRBD1	TRBV19	.	TRBJ1-2	CASKGTGGNYGYTF	TGTGCCAGTAAGGGGACAGGGGGGAACTATGGCTACACCTTC
.	TRBV13	.	TRBJ2-3	CASSLWSRSTDTQYF	TGTGCCAGCAGCTTGTGGAGCCGGAGCACAGATACGCAGTATTTT
.	TRBV2	.	TRBJ1-5	CASRTRGGLGNQPQHF	TGTGCCAGCCGAACTAGGGGGGGGCTGGGGAATCAGCCCCAGCATTTT
TRBD2	TRBV5-4	.	TRBJ2-1	CASSKASGGAYNEQFF	TGTGCCAGCTCTAAGGCTAGCGGGGGGGCCTACAATGAGCAGTTCTTC
.	TRBV19	.	TRBJ1-1	CASSIVGVNTEAFF	TGTGCCAGTAGTATAGTTGGAGTGAACACTGAAGCTTTCTTT
.	TRBV9	.	TRBJ2-1	CASSVVASRSDEQFF	TGTGCCAGCAGCGTAGTGGCTAGTCGGTCCGATGAGCAGTTCTTC
TRBD1	TRBV27	.	TRBJ2-2	CASRRDRLYGELFF	TGTGCCAGCAGAAGGGACAGGTTATACGGGGAGCTGTTTTTT
.	TRBV7-9	.	TRBJ2-7	CASSERTVSYEQYF	TGTGCCAGCAGCGAAAGGACAGTCTCCTACGAGCAGTACTTC
TRBD1	TRBV5-1	.	TRBJ1-2	CASSSRTGNYGYTF	TGCGCCAGCAGCTCGAGGACAGGGAACTATGGCTACACCTTC
TRBD1	TRBV5-1	.	TRBJ1-6	CASSLDRGRDSPLHF	TGCGCCAGCAGCTTGGACAGGGGTAGGGATTCACCCCTCCACTTT
.	TRBV7-2	.	TRBJ2-7	CASSLGPIPPYF	TGTGCCAGCAGCTTAGGTCCTATTCCCCCGTACTTC
TRBD1	TRBV28	.	TRBJ2-1	CASSSGTGWYEQFF	TGTGCCAGCAGTTCCGGGACAGGGTGGTATGAGCAGTTCTTC
.	TRBV24-1	.	TRBJ2-7	CATSEIDRSYEQYF	TGTGCCACCAGTGAGATTGACAGGTCCTACGAGCAGTACTTC
.	TRBV14	.	TRBJ2-3	CASSQLRTDPSTDTQYF	TGTGCCAGCAGCCAACTTAGAACAGACCCTAGCACAGATACGCAGTATTTT
TRBD2	TRBV29-1	.	TRBJ2-7	CSVGRLAGDYEQYF	TGCAGCGTTGGGCGACTAGCGGGGGATTACGAGCAGTACTTC
.	TRBV28	.	TRBJ2-5	CASSSLGEVRETQYF	TGTGCCAGCAGTTCTTTAGGTGAGGTCCGGGAGACCCAGTACTTC
.	TRBV28	.	TRBJ1-5	CASSLWDTPSNQPQHF	TGTGCCAGCAGTTTATGGGACACACCAAGCAATCAGCCCCAGCATTTT
.	TRBV7-2	.	TRBJ1-2	CASSLVGSYGYTF	TGTGCCAGCAGCTTAGTAGGGAGCTATGGCTACACCTTC
.	TRBV6-5	once	TRBJ2-7	CASRGDAYEQYF	TGTGCCAGCCGCGGGGATGCCTACGAGCAGTACTTC
TRBD1	TRBV7-9	.	TRBJ2-7	CASSLEGGQDEQYF	TGTGCCAGCAGCTTAGAAGGGGGCCAGGACGAGCAGTACTTC
TRBD2	TRBV27	.	TRBJ2-7	CASSFRGGRREAHEQYF	TGTGCCAGCAGTTTTAGGGGGGGTCGGCGGGAGGCCCACGAGCAGTACTTC
.	TRBV30	.	TRBJ1-6	CATAGNSPLHF	TGTGCCACCGCGGGGAATTCACCCCTCCACTTT
.	TRBV4-2	.	TRBJ2-4	CASSQAVGVDKNIQYF	TGTGCCAGCAGCCAAGCTGTAGGGGTGGACAAAAACATTCAGTACTTC
.	TRBV15	.	TRBJ1-2	CATSRDQGRAYGYTF	TGTGCCACCAGCAGAGACCAGGGGCGGGCATATGGCTACACCTTC
.	TRBV5-1	.	TRBJ2-5	CASEGEETQYF	TGCGCCAGCGAGGGGGAGGAGACCCAGTACTTC
.	TRBV2	once	TRBJ1-5	CASRERRTDQPQHF	TGTGCCAGCAGGGAGAGAAGAACGGATCAGCCCCAGCATTTT
.	TRBV19	.	TRBJ2-1	CASSRRVSYNEQFF	TGTGCCAGTAGCCGGAGAGTGTCCTACAATGAGCAGTTCTTC
TRBD1	TRBV14	.	TRBJ2-5	CASSQGQGRRETQYF	TGTGCCAGCAGCCAAGGACAGGGACGAAGAGAGACCCAGTACTTC
TRBD2	TRBV4-3	.	TRBJ2-6	CASSQDPVLAGGIGANVLTF	TGCGCCAGCAGCCAAGACCCGGTTCTAGCGGGAGGAATTGGGGCCAACGTCCTGACTTTC
TRBD1	TRBV19	few	TRBJ2-1	CASSTTGGSYNEQFF	TGTGCCAGCAGTACTACAGGGGGCTCCTACAATGAGCAGTTCTTC
TRBD1	TRBV30	.	TRBJ1-5	CAWTRDRDNQPQHF	TGTGCCTGGACCCGGGACAGGGACAATCAGCCCCAGCATTTT
TRBD2	TRBV27	.	TRBJ2-1	CASRTGLAGYNEQFF	TGTGCCAGCAGAACCGGACTAGCGGGGTACAATGAGCAGTTCTTC
.	TRBV28	.	TRBJ1-2	CASSPGAPTFYGYTF	TGTGCCAGCAGCCCGGGAGCCCCAACATTCTATGGCTACACCTTC
.	TRBV5-6	.	TRBJ1-2	CASSLGGTPNYGYTF	TGTGCCAGCAGCTTGGGGGGGACACCCAACTATGGCTACACCTTC
.	TRBV11-3	.	TRBJ1-4	CASSSGHLNEKLFF	TGTGCCAGCAGCTCGGGACATTTGAATGAAAAACTGTTTTTT
.	TRBV2	.	TRBJ2-5	CASSEALSRGRGETQYF	TGTGCCAGCAGTGAAGCGCTCTCGAGGGGGCGGGGAGAGACCCAGTACTTC
TRBD2	TRBV5-6	.	TRBJ2-7	CASSLAGRELISVQYF	TGTGCCAGCAGCTTGGCGGGGCGGGAGCTAATTTCGGTGCAGTACTTC
.	TRBV28	.	TRBJ2-7	CASSADSYEQYF	TGTGCCAGCAGTGCCGACAGCTACGAGCAGTACTTC
.	TRBV28	.	TRBJ2-5	CASGGAPQETQYF	TGTGCCAGCGGTGGGGCACCACAAGAGACCCAGTACTTC
TRBD2	TRBV3-1/TRBV3-2	.	TRBJ2-3	CASSYRLAGGIDTQYF	TGTGCCAGCAGCTACCGACTAGCGGGGGGGATAGATACGCAGTATTTT
TRBD2	TRBV19	few	TRBJ2-1	CASTLGLAYGNEQFF	TGTGCCAGTACTCTCGGACTAGCCTACGGCAATGAGCAGTTCTTC
.	TRBV21-1	.	TRBJ1-1	CASSPDTGSTVSEAFF	TGTGCCAGCAGCCCAGACACAGGGTCCACGGTCTCTGAAGCTTTCTTT
TRBD2	TRBV24-1	.	TRBJ2-5	CATSSGRAVETQYF	TGTGCCACCTCCAGCGGGAGGGCCGTAGAGACCCAGTACTTC
TRBD1	TRBV6-5	few	TRBJ1-2	CASRGTGHNYGYTF	TGTGCCAGCAGGGGGACAGGGCACAACTATGGCTACACCTTC